This T cell receptor beta chain was found in a study of T cell repertoires in cytomegalovirus infection. Trimming took 5 bases from V and 5 from J, leaving 22 bases between them. Per germline, CDR1 DFQATT and CDR2 SNEGSKA (reference sequence). The CDR3 sequence is 15 residues long. TCRdb re-derived calls from the reads in MiXCR, one entry per CDR3 protein. Of about 700,000 distinct CDR3 sequences in the sample, roughly 30% are singletons; the top ten hold around a sixth. Notes on this clonotype: Its antigen remains unknown.

This material consisted of cultured PBMCs, taken from culture after CMV antigen stimulation. This TCR was sampled from a human donor in good health (CMV status not recorded). Some clones in this sample may be carry-over from other donors' samples. The V gene is TRBV20-1, the J gene TRBJ2-7; weak D call: TRBD2 (6 bases). The CDR3 nucleotides read TGCAGTGCTGCCCGCTTTTTTTCGGGAGATCACGAGCAGTACTTC. As protein: CSAARFFSGDHEQYF.